The sequence of this TCR beta chain was determined in a study of cytomegalovirus exposure and HLA in healthy donors. Overall study results and limits: In a later analysis, DRB1 alleles had the most associated TCRs; HLA-C alleles the fewest. It was shown in a later analysis that HLA-associated TCR beta chains were more clonally expanded than other, equally common chains.

Primers: 60 Vbeta forward and 13 Jbeta reverse. Sequencing was performed with immunoSEQ multiplex PCR; in TCRdb, only in-frame clones are kept and a portion is missing. This table has 90,000 or so clones, about 80% appearing once. Comment on this clone: No antigen is known for it.

CDR1 and CDR2 from the germline V gene are KGHSH and LQKENI. Trimming took 6 bases from V and 3 from J, leaving 17 bases between them. The CDR3 runs to 16 residues. The J gene is TRBJ2-2, the V gene TRBV18; D is unresolved. The sequence came from a man aged 45-65 years in good health and CMV-seropositive. Sequences were obtained from PBMCs. The CDR3 DNA follows: TGTGCCAGCTCGGCCGAAAGTGGCAGTTACACCGGGGAGCTGTTTTTT. Encoded protein: CASSAESGSYTGELFF.